The entry below gives a single T cell receptor beta chain sequence along with its context. Data came from immunoSEQ multiplex PCR; TCRdb stores just in-frame clones and leaves some out. This table holds fewer than 250,000 clones, almost 85% found once. The data belong to a study of blood T cell repertoires in COVID-19. The germline gives CDR1 ENHRY, CDR2 SYGVKD. The CDR3 has 18 amino acids. The ends lost 0 bases at V and 2 bases at J; junction bases unmatched: 10. The sequence was obtained from a woman in her forties or fifties with acute COVID-19. Sample: PBMCs or T cells enriched from blood (not recorded which). The chain is built from TRBV10-3 and TRBJ2-3; 8 bases fit TRBD1. DNA for the CDR3: TGTGCCATCAGTGAGTCCCGGACAGGGTCCCTCCCCACAGATACGCAGTATTTT. Its translation is CAISESRTGSLPTDTQYF.